The clone carrying this T cell receptor (beta chain) was recorded only once. The junction had 12 bases not matched to a gene; V was cut back by 1 base and J by 5 bases. CDR1 SGHNT and CDR2 YENEEA come from the germline V gene. The CDR3 is 18 residues long. Assay: immunoSEQ multiplex PCR; the TCRdb copy retains only in-frame clones and omits some. The table shows hundreds of thousands of clones, with around nine tenths occurring only once. This record belongs to a study of shared T cell receptors in the human thymus. These same data were also listed under a study on human thymus T cells. That publication notes: Corrective cardiac surgery supplied the resected thymus tissue. As related research reported, thymic repertoires overlapped highly among unrelated individuals.

This receptor was taken from a boy younger than two with a congenital heart defect. The V call is TRBV11-3, the J call TRBJ2-1; the match to TRBD2 covers 9 bases. The sequenced sample consisted of thymocytes. In DNA, the CDR3 is TGTGCCAGCAGCTTAGGTTTTTGGCTAGCGGGGCGCCACAATGAGCAGTTCTTC. Its translation: CASSLGFWLAGRHNEQFF. Full variable domain (rest looked up from reference TRBV11-3 and TRBJ2-1): EAGVVQSPRYKIIEKKQPVAFWCNPISGHNTLYWYLQNLGQGPELLIRYENEEAVDDSQLPKDRFSAERLKGVDSTLKIQPAELGDSAVYLCASSLGFWLAGRHNEQFFGPGTRLTVL.